This is a list of T cell receptor beta chains from one sample in a study of blood T cell repertoires in COVID-19. The protocol was immunoSEQ multiplex PCR, while the TCRdb copy is restricted to in-frame clones and leaves out a portion. The table shows roughly 200,000 clones, with about three quarters occurring only once. The sequencing sample was made of peripheral blood. Receptors were obtained from an elderly woman with active or convalescent COVID-19. The CDR3 runs from the conserved cysteine through the conserved F or W. The order of the fields is clone size, D gene, J gene, V gene, CDR3 DNA, CDR3 protein. D genes are given only for firm matches. Rows may omit the clone size; those that give it use once, few, many or a size class.

clone size: few; D gene: TRBD1; J gene: TRBJ2-5; V gene: TRBV6-6; CDR3 DNA: TGTGCCAGCAGTTATGGGCTGACAGGGGCCCAAGAGACCCAGTACTTC; CDR3 protein: CASSYGLTGAQETQYF
clone size: NA; D gene: NA; J gene: TRBJ1-6; V gene: TRBV27; CDR3 DNA: TGTGCCAGCAGCGCGCGCCGACAGTCTTCACCCCTCCACTTT; CDR3 protein: CASSARRQSSPLHF
clone size: NA; D gene: TRBD2; J gene: TRBJ2-7; V gene: TRBV7-2; CDR3 DNA: TGTGCCAGCAGCTTACTTGCCGGGACTAGCGGCGAGCAGTACTTC; CDR3 protein: CASSLLAGTSGEQYF
clone size: NA; D gene: TRBD1; J gene: TRBJ2-7; V gene: TRBV10-2; CDR3 DNA: TGCGCCAGCAGTAAGACAGGGCAAAGGCCATCGATACAGTACTTC; CDR3 protein: CASSKTGQRPSIQYF
clone size: NA; D gene: NA; J gene: TRBJ2-2; V gene: TRBV5-1; CDR3 DNA: TGCGCCAGCAGCTTGGAAGTCGGGGTAGGGGAGCTGTTTTTT; CDR3 protein: CASSLEVGVGELFF
clone size: few; D gene: NA; J gene: TRBJ1-2; V gene: TRBV5-1; CDR3 DNA: TGCGCCAGCAGCTTGGTACGATCGATAGATTCTAACTATGGCTACACCTTC; CDR3 protein: CASSLVRSIDSNYGYTF
clone size: NA; D gene: NA; J gene: TRBJ1-6; V gene: TRBV5-4; CDR3 DNA: TGTGCCAGCAGCTTGGGACAGCCTAATTCACCCCTCCACTTT; CDR3 protein: CASSLGQPNSPLHF
clone size: NA; D gene: TRBD2; J gene: TRBJ2-3; V gene: TRBV10-3; CDR3 DNA: TGTGCCATCAGTGGCGGAATCCTAGCGGGGGTGGTAGGAGATACGCAGTATTTT; CDR3 protein: CAISGGILAGVVGDTQYF
clone size: NA; D gene: TRBD1; J gene: TRBJ2-7; V gene: TRBV18; CDR3 DNA: TGTGCCAGCTCACAAGGACAGGGGGTCGAGCAGTACTTC; CDR3 protein: CASSQGQGVEQYF
clone size: once; D gene: NA; J gene: TRBJ2-6; V gene: TRBV20-1; CDR3 DNA: TGCAGAGCCTCTGGGGCCAACGTCCTGACTTTC; CDR3 protein: CRASGANVLTF
clone size: NA; D gene: NA; J gene: TRBJ1-1; V gene: TRBV4-3; CDR3 DNA: TGCGCCAGCAGCCATGACCGCCCAGGGAACACTGAAGCTTTCTTT; CDR3 protein: CASSHDRPGNTEAFF
clone size: NA; D gene: NA; J gene: TRBJ1-5; V gene: TRBV6-5; CDR3 DNA: TGTGCCAGCAACCCCAGGGATTGGAATCAGCCCCAGCATTTT; CDR3 protein: CASNPRDWNQPQHF
clone size: NA; D gene: NA; J gene: TRBJ1-3; V gene: TRBV24-1; CDR3 DNA: TGTGCCACCAGTGATGCGAACTCTGGAAACACCATATATTTT; CDR3 protein: CATSDANSGNTIYF
clone size: NA; D gene: NA; J gene: TRBJ2-5; V gene: TRBV5-1; CDR3 DNA: TGCGCCAGCAGCTTGGCACTAGCTGAGACCCAGTACTTC; CDR3 protein: CASSLALAETQYF
clone size: NA; D gene: TRBD1; J gene: TRBJ1-1; V gene: TRBV6-5; CDR3 DNA: TGTGCCAGCAGCCGTCCCGGGACAGGGGCGGGTGAAGCTTTCTTT; CDR3 protein: CASSRPGTGAGEAFF
clone size: NA; D gene: TRBD1; J gene: TRBJ2-2; V gene: TRBV28; CDR3 DNA: TGTGCCAGCAGCCGGGGACAGTTACACACCGGGGAGCTGTTTTTT; CDR3 protein: CASSRGQLHTGELFF
clone size: few; D gene: NA; J gene: TRBJ1-2; V gene: TRBV27; CDR3 DNA: TGTGCCAGCAGTCCCCAGATGTCTCATGGCTACACCTTC; CDR3 protein: CASSPQMSHGYTF
clone size: once; D gene: NA; J gene: TRBJ1-2; V gene: TRBV28; CDR3 DNA: TGTGCCAGCAGTTTATCGACAGCTTATGGCTACACCTTC; CDR3 protein: CASSLSTAYGYTF
clone size: NA; D gene: NA; J gene: TRBJ2-3; V gene: TRBV29-1; CDR3 DNA: TGCAGCGTTGAATTCGGGGGCACAGATACGCAGTATTTT; CDR3 protein: CSVEFGGTDTQYF
clone size: NA; D gene: TRBD1; J gene: TRBJ1-5; V gene: TRBV6-5; CDR3 DNA: TGTGCCAGCAGTTCGACAGGGTCTCAGCCCCAGCATTTT; CDR3 protein: CASSSTGSQPQHF
clone size: NA; D gene: TRBD2; J gene: TRBJ2-7; V gene: TRBV7-2; CDR3 DNA: TGTGCCAGCAGCTCGACCGGACTAGCGGGGGGGGTTCTGTACTTC; CDR3 protein: CASSSTGLAGGVLYF
clone size: few; D gene: TRBD1; J gene: TRBJ1-5; V gene: TRBV5-5; CDR3 DNA: TGTGCCAGCAGCTTACGGACAGGACAGCCCCAGCATTTT; CDR3 protein: CASSLRTGQPQHF
clone size: NA; D gene: TRBD1; J gene: TRBJ1-5; V gene: TRBV5-8; CDR3 DNA: TGTGCCAGCAGCTCCCGACGGACAGGGAATCAGCCCCAGCATTTT; CDR3 protein: CASSSRRTGNQPQHF
clone size: once; D gene: NA; J gene: TRBJ2-2; V gene: TRBV5-1; CDR3 DNA: TGCGCCAGCAGCTTGCACTGGGAGGCCGGGGAGCTGTTTTTT; CDR3 protein: CASSLHWEAGELFF
clone size: NA; D gene: NA; J gene: TRBJ2-2; V gene: TRBV5-1; CDR3 DNA: TGCGCCAGCAGCCGCGCCAGGGATTCGGGGGAAAACACCGGGGAGCTGTTTTTT; CDR3 protein: CASSRARDSGENTGELFF
clone size: NA; D gene: TRBD2; J gene: TRBJ2-1; V gene: TRBV7-9; CDR3 DNA: TGTGCCAGCAGCTCTCTTGGACTAGCGGGGGGGCCTTACAATGAGCAGTTCTTC; CDR3 protein: CASSSLGLAGGPYNEQFF
clone size: NA; D gene: TRBD1; J gene: TRBJ1-3; V gene: TRBV2; CDR3 DNA: TGTGCCAGCAGTGAAAGTACAGGGGGAGTTGGAAACACCATATATTTT; CDR3 protein: CASSESTGGVGNTIYF
clone size: NA; D gene: TRBD1; J gene: TRBJ1-2; V gene: TRBV9; CDR3 DNA: TGTGCCAGCAGCGTAGCTACGCCAGGGGGCTATGGCTACACCTTC; CDR3 protein: CASSVATPGGYGYTF
clone size: NA; D gene: TRBD1; J gene: TRBJ2-6; V gene: TRBV28; CDR3 DNA: TGTGCCAGCAGTTTAACGGGACAGGGGGCCAACGTCCTGACTTTC; CDR3 protein: CASSLTGQGANVLTF
clone size: few; D gene: NA; J gene: TRBJ1-3; V gene: TRBV7-8; CDR3 DNA: TGTGCCAGCAGCTTAGTGGGGGGGACACCTGGAAACACCATATATTTT; CDR3 protein: CASSLVGGTPGNTIYF
clone size: NA; D gene: NA; J gene: TRBJ2-3; V gene: TRBV28; CDR3 DNA: TGTGCCAGCAGTTTATCTCAGGGTTTGGGAGATACGCAGTATTTT; CDR3 protein: CASSLSQGLGDTQYF
clone size: NA; D gene: TRBD2; J gene: TRBJ2-3; V gene: TRBV7-3; CDR3 DNA: TGTGCCAGCAGCGCCCAGCGGGGAGCGCAGTATTTT; CDR3 protein: CASSAQRGAQYF
clone size: once; D gene: TRBD1; J gene: TRBJ2-7; V gene: TRBV14; CDR3 DNA: TGTGCCAGCAGACGGGGACAGGGGAATTCCTACGAGCAGTACTTC; CDR3 protein: CASRRGQGNSYEQYF
clone size: NA; D gene: NA; J gene: TRBJ2-7; V gene: TRBV4-1; CDR3 DNA: TGCGCCAGCAGCCAAGAACTCCAGGGGCCCGAGCAGTACTTC; CDR3 protein: CASSQELQGPEQYF
clone size: NA; D gene: NA; J gene: TRBJ1-1; V gene: TRBV11-3; CDR3 DNA: TGTGCCAGCAGCTCCGAGCGGGGGACTGAAGCTTTCTTT; CDR3 protein: CASSSERGTEAFF
clone size: few; D gene: TRBD1; J gene: TRBJ1-2; V gene: TRBV5-1; CDR3 DNA: TGCGCCAGCAGCTCTGGACAGGGGACAATTTCCGGGGGCTACACCTTC; CDR3 protein: CASSSGQGTISGGYTF
clone size: few; D gene: TRBD1; J gene: TRBJ2-1; V gene: TRBV19; CDR3 DNA: TGTGCCAGTAGTACCATCCCAGGGGGTTATTACAATGAGCAGTTCTTC; CDR3 protein: CASSTIPGGYYNEQFF
clone size: NA; D gene: NA; J gene: TRBJ2-1; V gene: TRBV7-2; CDR3 DNA: TGTGCCAGCAGCTTAGCTTCTCCGAGACTACTATACAATGAGCAGTTCTTC; CDR3 protein: CASSLASPRLLYNEQFF
clone size: NA; D gene: TRBD1; J gene: TRBJ2-7; V gene: TRBV18; CDR3 DNA: TGTGCCAGCTCACCATTCATGGAACGCCGCAGGGGACAGGGGGCGAATCGCTACGAGCAGTACTTC; CDR3 protein: CASSPFMERRRGQGANRYEQYF
clone size: few; D gene: NA; J gene: TRBJ1-2; V gene: TRBV4-1; CDR3 DNA: TGCGCCAGCAGCCAAGATGTAGTGTCGAGAGGCTACACCTTC; CDR3 protein: CASSQDVVSRGYTF
clone size: NA; D gene: TRBD1; J gene: TRBJ1-2; V gene: TRBV12-3/TRBV12-4; CDR3 DNA: TGTGCCAGCAGCCACGACAGGGGCGATGGCTACACCTTC; CDR3 protein: CASSHDRGDGYTF
clone size: NA; D gene: NA; J gene: TRBJ1-1; V gene: TRBV9; CDR3 DNA: TGTGCCAGCAGCGATACGCAGGGTGGGCACACTGAAGCTTTCTTT; CDR3 protein: CASSDTQGGHTEAFF
clone size: NA; D gene: TRBD2; J gene: TRBJ2-7; V gene: TRBV18; CDR3 DNA: TGTGCCAGCTCACCACCGGAGCGGGGGGTCTACGAGCAGTACTTC; CDR3 protein: CASSPPERGVYEQYF
clone size: once; D gene: NA; J gene: TRBJ1-1; V gene: TRBV6-2/TRBV6-3; CDR3 DNA: TGTGCCAGCAGTTACAGAGCCGACACAGGGGCTTTCTTT; CDR3 protein: CASSYRADTGAFF
clone size: NA; D gene: NA; J gene: TRBJ2-7; V gene: TRBV29-1; CDR3 DNA: TGCAGCGTTACAGGGAGTGAGTCCTACGAGCAGTACTTC; CDR3 protein: CSVTGSESYEQYF
clone size: NA; D gene: TRBD2; J gene: TRBJ2-3; V gene: TRBV30; CDR3 DNA: TGTGCCTGGGGGCGGGGGGGCGCGACAGATACGCAGTATTTT; CDR3 protein: CAWGRGGATDTQYF
clone size: NA; D gene: TRBD1; J gene: TRBJ2-3; V gene: TRBV7-8; CDR3 DNA: TGTGCCAGCAGCTCGACAGGGGGTAGCACAGATACGCAGTATTTT; CDR3 protein: CASSSTGGSTDTQYF
clone size: NA; D gene: NA; J gene: TRBJ1-2; V gene: TRBV29-1; CDR3 DNA: TGCAGCGTGCTAACAGGGCTAAACTATGGCTACACCTTC; CDR3 protein: CSVLTGLNYGYTF
clone size: NA; D gene: NA; J gene: TRBJ1-2; V gene: TRBV7-2; CDR3 DNA: TGTGCCAGCAGCACGCTTTCCCAGTATGGTGGCTACACCTTC; CDR3 protein: CASSTLSQYGGYTF
clone size: NA; D gene: TRBD1; J gene: TRBJ1-4; V gene: TRBV4-3; CDR3 DNA: TGCGCCAGCAGCCAGGCGACAGGGGGTGGCGAAAAACTGTTTTTT; CDR3 protein: CASSQATGGGEKLFF
clone size: NA; D gene: TRBD1; J gene: TRBJ2-1; V gene: TRBV5-1; CDR3 DNA: TGCGCCAGCAGCCTTGGACAGGGGGCTGTCAATGAGCAGTTCTTC; CDR3 protein: CASSLGQGAVNEQFF
clone size: NA; D gene: NA; J gene: TRBJ2-2; V gene: TRBV12-3/TRBV12-4; CDR3 DNA: TGTGCCAGCAGTTCACGACTCACCGGGGAGCTGTTTTTT; CDR3 protein: CASSSRLTGELFF
clone size: NA; D gene: TRBD1; J gene: TRBJ2-3; V gene: TRBV5-1; CDR3 DNA: TGCGCCAGCAGCTCGGGTAATACAGGGGGCGCTTGGACAGATACGCAGTATTTT; CDR3 protein: CASSSGNTGGAWTDTQYF
clone size: NA; D gene: NA; J gene: TRBJ2-2; V gene: TRBV11-2; CDR3 DNA: TGTGCCAGCAGCTTTAAAGGGAGGCCCTGGGGCACCGGGGAGCTGTTTTTT; CDR3 protein: CASSFKGRPWGTGELFF
clone size: few; D gene: TRBD1; J gene: TRBJ1-4; V gene: TRBV7-2; CDR3 DNA: TGTGCCAGCAGTCCCGGGACAGCGAGGATTGAAAAACTGTTTTTT; CDR3 protein: CASSPGTARIEKLFF
clone size: NA; D gene: TRBD1; J gene: TRBJ1-4; V gene: TRBV4-3; CDR3 DNA: TGCGCCAGCAGCGTCCGGACAGGGCAACTAGAAAAACTGTTTTTT; CDR3 protein: CASSVRTGQLEKLFF
clone size: NA; D gene: NA; J gene: TRBJ1-1; V gene: TRBV14; CDR3 DNA: TGTGCCAGCAGCCTAGACTGGAACACTGAAGCTTTCTTT; CDR3 protein: CASSLDWNTEAFF